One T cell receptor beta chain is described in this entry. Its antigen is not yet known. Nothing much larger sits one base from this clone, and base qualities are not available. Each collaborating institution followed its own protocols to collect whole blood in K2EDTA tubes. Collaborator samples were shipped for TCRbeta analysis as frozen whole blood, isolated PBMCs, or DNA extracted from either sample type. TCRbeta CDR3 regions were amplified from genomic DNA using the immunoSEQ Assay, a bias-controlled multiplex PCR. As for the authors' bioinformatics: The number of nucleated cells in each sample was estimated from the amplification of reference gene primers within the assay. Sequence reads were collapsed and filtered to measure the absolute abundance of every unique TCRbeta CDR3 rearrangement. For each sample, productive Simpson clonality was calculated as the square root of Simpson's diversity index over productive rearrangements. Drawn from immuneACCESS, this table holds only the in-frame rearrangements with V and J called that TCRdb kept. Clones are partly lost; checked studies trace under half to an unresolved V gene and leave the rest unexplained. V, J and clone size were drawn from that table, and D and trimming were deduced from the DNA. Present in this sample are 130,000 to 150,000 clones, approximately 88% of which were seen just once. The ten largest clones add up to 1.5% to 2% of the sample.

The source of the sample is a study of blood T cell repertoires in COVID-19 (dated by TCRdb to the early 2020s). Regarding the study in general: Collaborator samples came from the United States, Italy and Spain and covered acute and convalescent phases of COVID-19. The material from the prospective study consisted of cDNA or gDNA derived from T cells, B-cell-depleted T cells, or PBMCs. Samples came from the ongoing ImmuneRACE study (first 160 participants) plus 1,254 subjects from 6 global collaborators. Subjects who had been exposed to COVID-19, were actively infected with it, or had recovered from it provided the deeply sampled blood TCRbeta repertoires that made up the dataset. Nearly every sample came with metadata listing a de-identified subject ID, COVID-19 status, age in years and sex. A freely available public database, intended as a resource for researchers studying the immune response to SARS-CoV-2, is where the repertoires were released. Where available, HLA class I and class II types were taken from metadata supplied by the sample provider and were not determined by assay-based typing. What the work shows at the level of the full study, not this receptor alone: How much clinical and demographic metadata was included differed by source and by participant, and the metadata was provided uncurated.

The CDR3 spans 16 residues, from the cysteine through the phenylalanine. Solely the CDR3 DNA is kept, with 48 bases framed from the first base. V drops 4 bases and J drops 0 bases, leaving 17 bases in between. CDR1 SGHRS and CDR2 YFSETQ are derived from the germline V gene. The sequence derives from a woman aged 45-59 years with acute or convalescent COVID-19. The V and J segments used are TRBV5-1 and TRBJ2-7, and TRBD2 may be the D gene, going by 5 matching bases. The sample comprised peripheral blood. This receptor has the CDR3 CASSLGGSSSSYEQYF. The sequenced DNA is TGCGCCAGCAGCCTGGGTGGGAGTAGCTCCTCCTACGAGCAGTACTTC.